Listed below are T cell receptor beta chains from one sample, sequenced in a study of T cell responses to AZD1222 COVID-19 vaccine. The data were produced by immunoSEQ multiplex PCR, yet TCRdb's version contains in-frame clones alone and is incomplete. The table shows approximately 160,000 clones, with 75% to 95% occurring only once. The sequences come from peripheral blood, collected on day 0 of AZD1222 vaccination. The source is an adult in good health. CDR3s include the opening cysteine and the closing phenylalanine or tryptophan. The D gene is left open where the match is weak. Not all rows give a size; the values are once, few, many and, for expanded clones, a class.

v_call	j_call	clone_size	d_call	cdr3_length	cdr3_nt	cdr3_aa
TRBV7-8	TRBJ1-3	.	.	14	TGTGCCAGCCGGCTAGGTCTCTCTGGAAACACCATATATTTT	CASRLGLSGNTIYF
TRBV6-6	TRBJ2-6	.	.	13	TGTGCCAGCAGTTATTCTGGGGCCAACGTCCTGACTTTC	CASSYSGANVLTF
TRBV9	TRBJ2-3	.	.	15	TGTGCCAGCAGGAGGGGCCGGGGGGCCGGCGATACGCAGTATTTT	CASRRGRGAGDTQYF
TRBV18	TRBJ2-1	.	TRBD1	15	TGTGCCAGCTCACCGACGACAGGGAACTACAATGAGCAGTTCTTC	CASSPTTGNYNEQFF
TRBV4-1	TRBJ2-7	.	.	19	TGCGCCAGCAGCCAAGAGGTTTTGGACAGCAGTTATAGCTCCTACGAGCAGTACTTC	CASSQEVLDSSYSSYEQYF
TRBV7-9	TRBJ2-2	.	TRBD2	16	TGTGCCAGCAGCTTAGTTACTAGCGGATACACCGGGGAGCTGTTTTTT	CASSLVTSGYTGELFF
TRBV5-1	TRBJ1-1	.	.	14	TGCGCCAGCAGCACCTCGACAGGGAACACTGAAGCTTTCTTT	CASSTSTGNTEAFF
TRBV7-9	TRBJ1-1	.	TRBD1	12	TGTGCCAGCAGCGTGACAGGGGGGGAAGCTTTCTTT	CASSVTGGEAFF
TRBV6-5	TRBJ2-7	.	TRBD1	15	TGTGCCAGCAGAACCCGGGACAGGTTAACCTACGAGCAGTACTTC	CASRTRDRLTYEQYF
TRBV19	TRBJ2-1	.	.	19	TGTGCCAGTAGTATAGATCTATACTATACGGGAGAGGGTTACAATGAGCAGTTCTTC	CASSIDLYYTGEGYNEQFF
TRBV7-8	TRBJ1-4	.	.	15	TGTGCCAGCAGCTCTCGGGACGGACTTAATGAAAAACTGTTTTTT	CASSSRDGLNEKLFF
TRBV7-2	TRBJ2-7	.	TRBD2	14	TGTGCCAGCAGCTCGGGCGGGGGGGCCTACGAGCAGTACTTC	CASSSGGGAYEQYF
TRBV7-2	TRBJ1-2	once	.	13	TGTGCCAGCAGCTCTTATACTAACTATGGCTACACCTTC	CASSSYTNYGYTF
TRBV5-3	TRBJ1-5	.	.	11	TGTGCCCTCTGTGGGGGTCAGCCCCAGCATTTT	CALCGGQPQHF
TRBV7-8	TRBJ2-3	.	.	14	TGTGCCAGCAGCTTAGCTCGCGTCACAGATACGCAGTATTTT	CASSLARVTDTQYF
TRBV27	TRBJ1-6	.	.	13	TGTGCCACCCGCGACGGAAAGAATTCACCCCTCCACTTT	CATRDGKNSPLHF
TRBV4-2	TRBJ2-7	.	TRBD2	15	TGTGCCAGCAGCCAACAGACTAGCGGGGGCTACGAGCAGTACTTC	CASSQQTSGGYEQYF
TRBV27	TRBJ1-5	.	.	16	TGTGCCAGCAGTTTACTCCCCCCGAGGGGGGGTCAGCCCCAGCATTTT	CASSLLPPRGGQPQHF
TRBV7-2	TRBJ1-5	.	.	15	TGTGCCAGCAGCTTAAAAACAGGCCTCAATCAGCCCCAGCATTTT	CASSLKTGLNQPQHF
TRBV18	TRBJ2-2	.	.	16	TGTGCCAGCTCACCATACAACCCCGCGAACACCGGGGAGCTGTTTTTT	CASSPYNPANTGELFF
TRBV15	TRBJ2-1	.	.	15	TGTGCCACCAGCAATCCTTTGGGGGGTGGCAATGAGCAGTTCTTC	CATSNPLGGGNEQFF
TRBV19	TRBJ2-3	.	.	14	TGTGCCAGTAGTCGAGGGGGGTTCACAGATACGCAGTATTTT	CASSRGGFTDTQYF
TRBV6-2/TRBV6-3	TRBJ2-1	.	TRBD1	16	TGTGCCAGCAGTCAGGACCGGGACAGCTCCTACAATGAGCAGTTCTTC	CASSQDRDSSYNEQFF
TRBV7-6	TRBJ1-1	.	.	14	TGTGCCAGCAGCTTAGTAAGTAGCCCCCCTGAAGCTTTCTTT	CASSLVSSPPEAFF
TRBV7-3	TRBJ2-5	.	TRBD1	16	TGTGCCAGCAGCTTAACGGGACCGACAGGGGGACAGACCCAGTACTTC	CASSLTGPTGGQTQYF
TRBV9	TRBJ2-7	.	TRBD2	15	TGTGCCAGCAGCCCGACTAGCGGGGTGGGGTACGAGCAGTACTTC	CASSPTSGVGYEQYF
TRBV5-4	TRBJ2-3	.	TRBD2	16	TGTGCCAGCAGCTGGACTAGCGGGGGGGCGTCAGATACGCAGTATTTT	CASSWTSGGASDTQYF
TRBV7-2	TRBJ2-1	.	.	17	TGTGCCAGCAGCTTAGCGTCCCAGGGCCTTCCTGGGAATGAGCAGTTCTTC	CASSLASQGLPGNEQFF
TRBV18	TRBJ1-4	once	.	18	TGTGCCAGCTCACCTACGGGACTCCCGGGAAGTAGTGATGAAAAACTGTTTTTT	CASSPTGLPGSSDEKLFF
TRBV3-1/TRBV3-2	TRBJ2-7	once	TRBD1	16	TGTGCCAGCAGCCAAGGCGGGGGACAGGGGGAAGGCGAGCAGTACTTC	CASSQGGGQGEGEQYF
TRBV29-1	TRBJ1-6	.	.	13	TGCAGCGTTGTTTCAGGGAAGCATTCACCCCTCCACTTT	CSVVSGKHSPLHF
TRBV27	TRBJ2-3	.	.	12	TGTGCCAGCAGTCATGGGGTAGATACGCAGTATTTT	CASSHGVDTQYF
TRBV30	TRBJ2-2	.	.	15	TGTGCCGCAGTGTATAGTGGGGGCCAAACCGGGGAGCTGTTTTTT	CAAVYSGGQTGELFF